This TCR beta chain emerged from a study of cytomegalovirus exposure and HLA in healthy donors. Study-level background: In a previous analysis, 110 million or so unique TCR beta sequences were found from 150 million to 200 million T cells.

Amplification used 60 Vbeta primers and 13 Jbeta primers. The authors' processing: An analysis performed later counted 74 million or so unique TCR beta chains (around 9.9 million of them shared). TCRdb keeps only in-frame clones here, not all; method: immunoSEQ multiplex PCR. V and J calls and clone size are given by that table; D and trimming were obtained from the DNA. Of about 160,000 clones in the sample, around 85% were seen once. General study points: Rarity marked most TCR sequences, yet some public TCRs occurred in many donors. Across all donors, roughly uniform sequencing depth was an assumption of the presence/absence analyses.

V was clipped by 5 bases and J by 0 bases, with 14 bases between them. The CDR3 is made up of 15 amino acids. CDR1 and CDR2 from the germline V gene are SGHTA and FQGNSA. This clone has just a few counts. What it recognizes is unknown. Sequencing used PBMCs. The chain joins TRBV7-2 to TRBJ2-7, with no clear D. The sequence was obtained from a middle-aged man in good health and CMV-seronegative. As DNA, the CDR3 is TGTGCCAGCAGCGAGGCCCGCTACTCCTCCTACGAGCAGTACTTC. The encoded protein is CASSEARYSSYEQYF. The entire variable domain, with the rest obtained from reference TRBV7-2 and TRBJ2-7, is as follows: GAGVSQSPSNKVTEKGKDVELRCDPISGHTALYWYRQSLGQGLEFLIYFQGNSAPDKSGLPSDRFSAERTGGSVSTLTIQRTQQEDSAVYLCASSEARYSSYEQYFGPGTRLTVT.